This T cell receptor beta chain emerged from a study of shared clonotypes between healthy human individuals. The data were produced by immunoSEQ multiplex PCR, yet TCRdb's version contains in-frame clones alone and is incomplete. The sample carries some 1.4 million clones, over 95% recorded once. The CDR3 length is 15 residues. The germline V gene encodes CDR1 GTSNPN and CDR2 SVGIG (reference sequence). V trimming: 4 bases; J trimming: 4 bases; junction bases outside the gene matches: 7. The origin of this receptor is a man aged 30 to 45 in good health. The chain is built from TRBV30 and TRBJ2-2; 9 positions match TRBD1. Sample: naive CD4+ T cells sorted from blood. Sample subset: CD45RA+ positively selected. CDR3 sequence: CAWKGDRVFTGELFF. DNA for the CDR3: TGTGCCTGGAAGGGGGACAGGGTCTTCACCGGGGAGCTGTTTTTT.